Listed below are T cell receptor beta chains from one sample, sequenced in a study of OX40 agonist ivuxolimab in advanced cancers. The repertoire was sequenced with immunoSEQ multiplex PCR; TCRdb's copy has only in-frame clones and lacks some. The data show roughly 38,000 clones, with around four fifths seen just once and less than 3% held by the top ten. Sequenced material: CD4+ or CD8+ T cells sorted from blood, taken in a trial of the OX40 agonist ivuxolimab. These receptors came from an adult with an advanced solid tumor such as melanoma, head and neck, liver or kidney cancer. Each CDR3 is given with its conserved first and last residue. Part of the rows lack a size; the others show once, few, many or a class for expanded clones.

V	size	length	J	CDR3
TRBV19	NA	13	TRBJ1-2	CASRVDRNYGYTF
TRBV7-3	NA	13	TRBJ1-3	CASSPSPGNTIYF
TRBV21-1	NA	15	TRBJ2-7	CASSRDRALQYEQYF
TRBV19	NA	14	TRBJ1-1	CASNAGQGATEAFF
TRBV18	NA	11	TRBJ2-3	CASSPRDTQYF
TRBV5-1	NA	14	TRBJ2-7	CASSLAGTTYEQYF
TRBV9	NA	13	TRBJ1-3	CASDQGAGNTIYF
TRBV5-8	once	15	TRBJ2-1	CASSLQGRSYNEQFF
TRBV19	NA	16	TRBJ1-5	CASSMGAVLGNQPQHF
TRBV11-3	NA	18	TRBJ2-7	CASSLGLGLAGGTHEQYF
TRBV18	NA	19	TRBJ2-6	CASSPRGGGDSSGANVLTF
TRBV5-5	few	14	TRBJ2-3	CASTGSVGTDTQYF
TRBV28	NA	16	TRBJ1-2	CASSLKGGIGSYGYTF
TRBV7-2	once	15	TRBJ2-7	CASSTPLAGPYEQYF
TRBV10-3	NA	16	TRBJ1-1	CAISESTAGGRQGAFF
TRBV4-1	NA	15	TRBJ1-2	CASSQGTGSDYGYTF
TRBV9	few	13	TRBJ1-1	CASSVARSTEAFF
TRBV28	NA	14	TRBJ1-2	CASSLGQEVYGYTF
TRBV28	NA	11	TRBJ2-3	CASSFIDTQYF
TRBV2	NA	19	TRBJ2-7	CASSEAATGLAGEPYEQYF
TRBV7-9	NA	14	TRBJ1-2	CASSLRRGNYGYTF
TRBV18	NA	14	TRBJ1-1	CASSPSREKTEAFF
TRBV18	NA	15	TRBJ2-3	CASSQSSGITDTQYF
TRBV2	NA	12	TRBJ2-1	CASSEGTSKQFF
TRBV6-5	NA	15	TRBJ2-6	CASSTRGAGANVLTF
TRBV7-8	NA	14	TRBJ2-3	CASSQRGPTDTQYF
TRBV7-2	NA	14	TRBJ2-3	CASSATVGADTQYF
TRBV18	NA	11	TRBJ1-2	CASSQNYGYTF
TRBV7-8	NA	15	TRBJ2-1	CASSLTESSYNEQFF
TRBV18	once	14	TRBJ1-1	CASSPRALNTEAFF
TRBV30	NA	11	TRBJ1-2	CAWSVNYGYTF
TRBV5-1	medium-sized	14	TRBJ2-7	CASSPRDNLYEQYF
TRBV10-1	NA	15	TRBJ2-1	CASSETSGMGDEQFF
TRBV2	NA	14	TRBJ1-3	CASSAGSSGNTIYF
TRBV28	NA	15	TRBJ1-5	CASTPGASLSQPQHF
TRBV6-1	few	12	TRBJ2-1	CASSERYNEQFF
TRBV4-2	NA	16	TRBJ2-7	CASSQEATGASYEQYF
TRBV10-3	NA	14	TRBJ2-3	CVTLSERGADTQYF
TRBV18	NA	14	TRBJ1-3	CASSQQVSGNTIYF
TRBV4-3	NA	16	TRBJ1-1	CASSQDPGWANTEAFF
TRBV19	once	16	TRBJ2-3	CASSMKGKAGPDTQYF
TRBV19	NA	14	TRBJ1-1	CASSTDRVNTEAFF
TRBV7-2	NA	12	TRBJ2-3	CASSESTDTQYF
TRBV21-1	NA	14	TRBJ2-5	CASSKVDGAETQYF
TRBV10-3	NA	14	TRBJ1-2	CAISEDEGPYGYTF
TRBV28	NA	15	TRBJ1-2	CASTYRDRASYGYTF
TRBV27	once	12	TRBJ1-2	CASSAPREGYTF
TRBV28	NA	14	TRBJ1-1	CASSYPPLNTEAFF
TRBV19	NA	15	TRBJ1-5	CASSIGGQRDQPQHF
TRBV11-2	NA	13	TRBJ1-2	CASSSPWSDGYTF
TRBV30	NA	12	TRBJ2-5	CAWSNPQETQYF